This T cell receptor (beta chain) was profiled in a study of long-term antiretroviral therapy in people with HIV. Study findings and constraints: Clones that expanded before ART (that is, prior to treatment) dominated the repertoire at all time points.

Survey level was the resolution at which the v3.0 immunoSEQ assay ran. Only in-frame clones appear in the TCRdb table, and some are missing; sequencing was by immunoSEQ multiplex PCR. The sample includes 18,000 or so clones, 78% of them seen just once. The trim removed 4 bases at V and 9 bases at J, leaving 8 bases unmatched. Germline assignment: CDR1 SGHVS and CDR2 FQNEAQ. This CDR3 is 15 amino acids long. Comments on this clone: Antigen specificity is unknown.

The clonotype comes from a middle-aged woman with HIV. The sequencing here drew on unsorted PBMCs, taken at the start of antiretroviral therapy, before treatment. This chain uses TRBV7-8 with TRBJ2-1; the match to TRBD2 covers 11 bases. CDR3 coding DNA: TGTGCCAGCAGCTCGTTAGCGGGGGGGCCTTCTGAGCAGTTCTTC. It translates to CASSSLAGGPSEQFF.